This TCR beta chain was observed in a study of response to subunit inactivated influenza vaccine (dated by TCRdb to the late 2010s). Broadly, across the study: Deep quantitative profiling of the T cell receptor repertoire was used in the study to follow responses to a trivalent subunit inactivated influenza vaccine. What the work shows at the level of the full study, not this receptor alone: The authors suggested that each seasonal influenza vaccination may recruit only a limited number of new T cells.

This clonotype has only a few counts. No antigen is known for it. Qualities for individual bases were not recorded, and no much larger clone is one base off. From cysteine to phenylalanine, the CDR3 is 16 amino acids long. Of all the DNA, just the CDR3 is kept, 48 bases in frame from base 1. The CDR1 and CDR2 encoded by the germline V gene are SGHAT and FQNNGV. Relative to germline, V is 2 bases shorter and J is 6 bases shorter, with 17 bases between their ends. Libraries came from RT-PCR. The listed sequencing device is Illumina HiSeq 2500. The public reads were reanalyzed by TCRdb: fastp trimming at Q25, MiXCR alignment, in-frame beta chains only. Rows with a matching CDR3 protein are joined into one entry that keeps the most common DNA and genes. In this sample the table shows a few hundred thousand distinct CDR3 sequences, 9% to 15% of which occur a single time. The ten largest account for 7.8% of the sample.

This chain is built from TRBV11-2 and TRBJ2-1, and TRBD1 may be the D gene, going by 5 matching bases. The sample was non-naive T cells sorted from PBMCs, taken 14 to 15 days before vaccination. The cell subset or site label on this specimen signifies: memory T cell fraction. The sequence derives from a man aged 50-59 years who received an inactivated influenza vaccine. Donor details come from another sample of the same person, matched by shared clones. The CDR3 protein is CASSLLSTVLGNEQFF. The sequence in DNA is TGTGCCAGCAGCTTATTATCGACAGTTCTAGGCAATGAGCAGTTCTTC.